The count of the clone carrying this T cell receptor beta chain is one. Its antigen remains unidentified. This entry is derived from a study of T cell responses to AZD1222 COVID-19 vaccine. Study results and limitations: Repertoires were sampled only after the peak T cell response.

The data were produced by immunoSEQ multiplex PCR, yet TCRdb's version contains in-frame clones alone and is incomplete. The sample has 79,000 or so clones; 89% are singletons. Trimming at V came to 2 bases and at J to 5 bases, leaving 5 bases not matched to a gene. This CDR3 is 16 amino acids long. Germline CDR1 and CDR2: LNHDA and SQIVND (reference sequence). The rearrangement links TRBV19 to TRBJ1-5, with 11 bases matching TRBD1. This clonotype was obtained from an adult who received the AZD1222 COVID-19 vaccine. Sequencing was performed on peripheral blood, taken 28 days after the second AZD1222 dose. The CDR3, as DNA: TGTGCCAGTAGTATATTGGGACAGGGGGGTGATCAGCCCCAGCATTTT. Its translation: CASSILGQGGDQPQHF.